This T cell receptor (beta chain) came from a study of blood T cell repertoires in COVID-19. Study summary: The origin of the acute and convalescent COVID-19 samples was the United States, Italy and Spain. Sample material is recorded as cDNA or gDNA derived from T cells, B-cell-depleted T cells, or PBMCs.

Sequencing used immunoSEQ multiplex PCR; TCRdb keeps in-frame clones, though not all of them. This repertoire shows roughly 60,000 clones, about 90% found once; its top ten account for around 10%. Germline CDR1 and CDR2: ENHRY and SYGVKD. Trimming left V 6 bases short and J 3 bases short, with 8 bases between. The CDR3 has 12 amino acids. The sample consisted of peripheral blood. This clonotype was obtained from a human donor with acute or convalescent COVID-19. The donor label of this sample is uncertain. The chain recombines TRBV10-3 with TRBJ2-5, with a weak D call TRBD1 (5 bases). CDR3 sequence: CAIRTEEETQYF. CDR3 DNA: TGTGCCATCAGGACAGAAGAAGAGACCCAGTACTTC.